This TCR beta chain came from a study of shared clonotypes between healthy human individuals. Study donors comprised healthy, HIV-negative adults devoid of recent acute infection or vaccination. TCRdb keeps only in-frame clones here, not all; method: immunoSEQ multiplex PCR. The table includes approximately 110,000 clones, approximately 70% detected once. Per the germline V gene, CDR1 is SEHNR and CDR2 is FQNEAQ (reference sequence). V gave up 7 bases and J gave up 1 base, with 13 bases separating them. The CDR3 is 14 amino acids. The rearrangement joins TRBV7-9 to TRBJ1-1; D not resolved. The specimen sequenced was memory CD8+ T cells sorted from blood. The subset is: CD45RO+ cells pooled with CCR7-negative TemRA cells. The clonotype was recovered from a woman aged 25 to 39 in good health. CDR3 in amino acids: CASTNPPENTEAFF. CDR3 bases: TGTGCCAGCACCAACCCCCCGGAGAACACTGAAGCTTTCTTT.